The 11 T cell receptor beta chains listed next were all sequenced from one sample in a study of tumor and adjacent non-tumor tissue in lung cancer. A modified ARM-PCR protocol with three rounds of nested PCR amplified TCRbeta. TCRdb passed the multiplex PCR reads through MiXCR, listing each CDR3 protein once. The table has about 140,000 distinct CDR3 sequences, around 66% seen once. RNA was extracted from bulk tissue without any cell sorting. Sequencing used lung tumor tissue. Receptors originate from a man aged 60 to 75 with small cell lung cancer.

About this clonotype: One junction end does not reproduce the germline sequence, and a read error may be involved. The chain carries TRBV6-2 or TRBV6-3 and TRBJ1-5, with D possibly matching TRBD1 (6 bases). Germline loops: CDR1 MNHEY, CDR2 SVGEGT. The CDR3 consists of 14 residues. The CDR3 DNA is TGTGTCAGCAGCACTGGGACACCGGGGCAGCCCCAGCATTTT. This sequence encodes CVSSTGTPGQPQHF.

Points on this clonotype: This may arise from a read error, as a much more abundant clone is one base away. The V gene is TRBV5-6, the J gene TRBJ1-2; D is perhaps TRBD1 (5 bases). Looked up from germline, CDR1 is SGHDT and CDR2 is YYEEEE. CDR3 length: 13 residues. V dropped 5 bases and J dropped 7 bases, with 15 bases sitting between them. In DNA form, the CDR3 reads TGTGCCAGCAGTTTGACAGAGGGCTTTGGCTACACCTTC. Residues: CASSLTEGFGYTF.

In the case of this clonotype: Here the CDR3 omits its conserved ending phenylalanine or tryptophan, so a read error is the likely source. This chain links TRBV6-1 with TRBJ2-1; 7 nucleotides align to TRBD2. Germline CDR1 and CDR2: MNHNS and SASEGT. Trimming cost V 6 bases and J 4 bases; bases outside gene matches: 12. This CDR3 is 16 amino acids long. The CDR3 bases are TGTGCCAGCAGGCCCAGGTGGGAAGCGGGGTACAATGAGCAGTTCTCC. Translated, it gives CASRPRWEAGYNEQFS.

About this clonotype: The junction departs from germline at one end; a sequencing error may be responsible. The chain employs TRBV20-1 and TRBJ2-3; TRBD2 might be the D (6 bases). The CDR3 is 14 amino acids. The germline V gene encodes CDR1 DFQATT and CDR2 SNEGSKA (reference sequence). DNA of the CDR3: TGCAGTGCTAGGCGGGAAGACTGCACAGATACGCACTATTTT. Its protein is CSARREDCTDTHYF.

As to this clonotype: This is likely a read error, given that the CDR3 carries no conserved phenylalanine or tryptophan at its end. V and J are TRBV6-2 or TRBV6-3 and TRBJ2-1, with D uncertain. The CDR3 totals 13 residues. Germline V gives CDR1 MNHEY, CDR2 SVGEGT. CDR3 amino acids: CAISTDPNNEQFL. The CDR3 DNA reads as TGTGCCATCAGTACCGATCCTAACAATGAGCAGTTCTTA.

The chain uses TRBV11-2 and TRBJ2-5, with D unclear. With 6 bases removed from V and 4 bases from J, the gap between germline ends came to 12 bases. The CDR3 covers 13 residues. Germline-derived CDR1 and CDR2 are SGHAT and FQNNGV. CDR3 sequence (DNA): TGTGCCAGCAGTTGGTGCCTAGGAGAGACCCAGTACTTC. It translates to CASSWCLGETQYF. Full variable domain (remainder filled in from reference TRBV11-2 and TRBJ2-5): EAGVAQSPRYKIIEKRQSVAFWCNPISGHATLYWYQQILGQGPKLLIQFQNNGVVDDSQLPKDRFSAERLKGVDSTLKIQPAKLEDSAVYLCASSWCLGETQYFGPGTRLLVL.

This clonotype was seen repeatedly, ten times or more. The rearrangement joins TRBV20-1 to TRBJ2-3, with D uncertain. Germline loops: CDR1 DFQATT, CDR2 SNEGSKA (reference sequence). V was trimmed by 3 bases and J by 1 base, leaving 14 bases between them. The CDR3 totals 15 residues. CDR3: CSASNPVTGTDTQYF. For the CDR3, the DNA is TGCAGTGCTAGTAATCCGGTGACTGGCACAGATACGCAGTATTTT.

As for this clonotype: A clone one base away is much larger, so this may be a read error. The chain combines TRBV13 with TRBJ1-4; 7 bases align to TRBD1. The germline V gene encodes CDR1 PRHDT and CDR2 FYEKMQ (reference sequence). The CDR3 extends over 14 amino acids. Losses at the gene ends were 7 bases for V and 9 bases for J; bases not matched to a gene: 11. CDR3 sequence reads: CASNSTTGRQKLFF. Here the CDR3 DNA reads TGTGCCAGCAACTCCACGACAGGGCGGCAAAAACTGTTTTTT.

This clonotype has just a few counts. This sequence joins TRBV20-1 and TRBJ2-7; the D gene is possibly TRBD2 (5 bases). The CDR3 totals 15 residues. V lost 6 bases to trimming and J lost 2 bases, with 20 bases between them. Germline lookup yields CDR1 DFQATT and CDR2 SNEGSKA (reference sequence). The CDR3 sequence is CSAQSGENSPYEQYF. CDR3 nucleotides: TGCAGTGCCCAGTCCGGGGAAAACTCCCCCTACGAGCAGTACTTC.

This clonotype occurred many times. V and J are TRBV11-2 and TRBJ2-5; D unresolved. The germline gives CDR1 SGHAT, CDR2 FQNNGV. Trimming removed 5 bases from V and 2 bases from J, with 12 bases in between. The CDR3 consists of 14 residues. The CDR3 is CASSNRWGQETQYF. The CDR3 bases are TGTGCCAGCAGCAACCGGTGGGGACAAGAGACCCAGTACTTC.

To note about this clonotype: Since a much larger clone is just one base distant, this may be a read error. The rearrangement joins TRBV6-5 to TRBJ1-1, with TRBD1 matching 8 bases. Per the germline V gene, CDR1 is MNHEY and CDR2 is SVGAGI. The CDR3 extends over 15 amino acids. As DNA, the CDR3 is TGTGCCAGCAGTTACCTCGGGACAGGAAACAGTGAAGCTTTCTTT. Residues: CASSYLGTGNSEAFF.